The 22 T cell receptor beta chains in this list originate from one sample, sequenced in a study of T cells after yellow fever vaccination. TCRdb itself ran the 5' RACE reads through MiXCR, one entry per CDR3 protein. The data contain 200,000 to 300,000 distinct CDR3 sequences, approximately 3.6% of them singletons. Sequenced material: PBMCs, taken 15 days after the yellow fever booster vaccination. The receptors stem from a young man who received the YFV17D yellow fever vaccine.

This clonotype was observed many times. The rearrangement uses TRBV20-1 and TRBJ2-1; D may be TRBD1 (6 bases). Trimming cost V 2 bases and J 8 bases, with 10 bases left between them. Germline CDR1 reads DFQATT; CDR2 reads SNEGSKA (reference sequence). The CDR3 has 12 amino acids. The CDR3 protein is CSARSGGDEQFF. The CDR3 DNA reads TGCAGTGCTAGAAGTGGGGGCGATGAGCAGTTCTTC.

This clonotype was counted many times. The chain couples TRBV2 to TRBJ1-1; possibly TRBD1 for D (5 bases). Germline V gives CDR1 SNHLY, CDR2 FYNNEI. Deletions cut 7 bases from V and 3 bases from J, with 15 bases between. The CDR3 has 14 residues. CDR3 nucleotide sequence: TGTGCCAGCATCCTACAGGCGATTTACACTGAAGCTTTCTTT. It is translated as CASILQAIYTEAFF. The full variable domain, completed using reference TRBV2 and TRBJ1-1, is EPEVTQTPSHQVTQMGQEVILRCVPISNHLYFYWYRQILGQKVEFLVSFYNNEISEKSEIFDDQFSVERPDGSNFTLKIRSTKLEDSAMYFCASILQAIYTEAFFGQGTRLTVV.

This clonotype has a handful of counts. A much bigger clone sits one base away, suggesting this may be a read error. The V call is TRBV6-4, the J call TRBJ2-1; D ambiguous. The V end was cut by 3 bases, the J end by 8 bases, with 5 bases between. CDR3 length: 11 residues. CDR1 MRHNA and CDR2 SNTAGT come from the germline V gene. DNA of the CDR3: TGTGCCAGCAGTGAATATGATGAGCAGTTCTTC. As protein: CASSEYDEQFF.

This clonotype was observed at least ten times. The rearrangement links TRBV4-2 to TRBJ2-3; the D gene could be TRBD1 or TRBD2 (5 bases each). V gave up 4 bases and J gave up 3 bases, with 11 bases separating them. Germline V gene data show CDR1 as LGHNA and CDR2 as YNFKEQ. This CDR3 has 14 residues. The chain's CDR3 is CASSRDEGTDTQYF. CDR3 coding DNA: TGTGCCAGCAGCCGGGACGAAGGGACAGATACGCAGTATTTT.

This clonotype showed up many times. The chain joins TRBV9 to TRBJ2-7, with D unclear. This CDR3 has 11 amino acids. Germline CDR1 SGDLS, CDR2 YYNGEE. V lost 4 bases and J 4 bases, leaving 6 bases between the germline ends. The CDR3 nucleotides read TGTGCCAGCAGCCCTCAATACGAGCAGTACGTC. Encoded protein: CASSPQYEQYV.

At least ten counts were recorded for this clonotype. The chain links TRBV4-3 to TRBJ2-1; perhaps D is TRBD1 or TRBD2 (6 bases each). V lost 0 bases and J 6 bases, leaving 15 bases between the germline ends. Germline loops: CDR1 LGHNA, CDR2 YSLEER. CDR3 length: 16 residues. This CDR3 is CASSQDPGGHRNEQFF. The DNA for the CDR3 is TGCGCCAGCAGCCAAGATCCCGGGGGCCACCGCAATGAGCAGTTCTTC.

At least ten counts were recorded for this clonotype. The V and J genes are TRBV5-1 and TRBJ1-5, with D tentatively TRBD1 (5 bases). Per germline, CDR1 SGHRS and CDR2 YFSETQ. The length of the CDR3 is 14 residues. The V end was cut by 5 bases, the J end by 4 bases, with 13 bases between. The CDR3 sequence is CASSEGQENQPQHF. The CDR3 coding sequence is TGCGCCAGCAGTGAGGGGCAGGAAAATCAGCCCCAGCATTTT.

The table lists this clonotype with many counts. The chain combines TRBV7-8 with TRBJ2-2; D call uncertain. The CDR3 is 15 amino acids. In germline, CDR1 is SGHVS, CDR2 FQNEAQ. V lost 5 bases, J lost 4 bases, and 14 bases lay in between. The CDR3 DNA follows: TGTGCCAGCAGCCCAACATTAGGACCCACCGGGGAGCTGTTTTTT. It translates to CASSPTLGPTGELFF. Together with reference TRBV7-8 and TRBJ2-2, the CDR3 gives the full variable domain: GAGVSQSPRYKVAKRGQDVALRCDPISGHVSLFWYQQALGQGPEFLTYFQNEAQLDKSGLPSDRFFAERPEGSVSTLKIQRTQQEDSAVYLCASSPTLGPTGELFFGEGSRLTVL.

This clonotype was seen at least ten times. This chain connects TRBV21-1 to TRBJ1-5; TRBD1, as called in the table, went unchecked against the DNA. TRBV21-1 is shown as a pseudogene. The CDR3 contains 13 residues. CDR3 in DNA: TGTGCCAGCGTACACAGGGGGCCTCAGCCCCAGCATTTT. Translating gives CASVHRGPQPQHF.

This clonotype was recorded at least ten times. The chain combines TRBV4-2 with TRBJ1-2, with 8 bases that match TRBD1. CDR3 length equals 15 residues. The trim removed 11 bases at V and 5 bases at J, leaving 16 bases unmatched. Per the germline V gene, CDR1 is LGHNA and CDR2 is YNFKEQ. The CDR3 nucleotides are TGTGCCTCATCTGGGGGTCCGGGGACAGGATATGGCTACACCTTC. It is translated as CASSGGPGTGYGYTF.

Ten or more counts support this clonotype. This chain uses TRBV29-1 with TRBJ2-1, with 11 bases aligning to TRBD2. The CDR3 sequence is 16 residues long. Germline V CDR1 and CDR2: SQVTM, ANQGSEA. The V and J ends lost 6 bases and 0 bases, in that order; junction bases with no gene match: 7. The CDR3 coding sequence is TGCAGCGTAGCGACTAGCGGGGCTAGCTCCTACAATGAGCAGTTCTTC. It is translated as CSVATSGASSYNEQFF.

Turning to this clonotype: A much larger clone differs by one base, so this may be a read error. This chain joins TRBV29-1 and TRBJ1-3; D gene ambiguous. The V gene's germline CDR1 is SQVTM and CDR2 ANQGSEA. The CDR3 covers 13 residues. The CDR3 bases are TGCCGCGTTGTAAAGGACTCTGGAAACACCATATATTTT. Amino acids: CRVVKDSGNTIYF.

This clonotype was recorded only once. A much larger clone differs by one base, so this may be a read error. The chain links TRBV4-1 to TRBJ1-1; the D gene is possibly TRBD1 (5 bases). The CDR3 has 15 amino acids. Germline loops: CDR1 MGHRA, CDR2 YSYEKL. V shed 4 bases and J shed 4 bases, with 16 bases lying between them. CDR3 sequence reads: CASSPDIGAGTEAFF. CDR3 bases: TGCGCCAGCAGCCCAGATATCGGGGCGGGCACTGAAGCTTTCTTT.

This sequence joins TRBV20-1 and TRBJ2-3, with D perhaps given as TRBD1 or TRBD2 (6 bases each). The CDR3 consists of 15 residues. Germline CDR1 is DFQATT and CDR2 is SNEGSKA (reference sequence). Trimming took off 5 bases at V and 4 bases at J, with 19 bases between the two ends. The CDR3 DNA reads TGCAGTGCTGGGCCGGGGGCCGGGCATTCAGATACGCAGTATTTT. Its translation is CSAGPGAGHSDTQYF.

This clonotype was seen many times. V usage is TRBV7-6 and J usage is TRBJ2-7; D remains ambiguous. The germline CDR1 and CDR2 sequences are SGHVS and FNYEAQ. Trimming cost V 4 bases and J 2 bases, with 12 bases left between them. CDR3 length: 14 amino acids. Written as DNA, the CDR3 is TGTGCCAGCAGCTCAACTGACCCCACCTACGAGCAGTACTTC. This codes for CASSSTDPTYEQYF.

At least ten counts were recorded for this clonotype. At one end the junction does not follow the germline gene, possibly because of a read error. The chain has TRBV4-2 and TRBJ1-1, with a tentative D call TRBD1 (5 bases). Looked up from germline, CDR1 is LGHNA and CDR2 is YNFKEQ. This CDR3 is built from 15 residues. CDR3 in DNA: TGTGCCAGCAGACTAATTCCTAGCCGGGACCCTGAGGCTTTCTTT. Its protein product is CASRLIPSRDPEAFF.

With respect to this clonotype: Being one base from a much bigger clone, this may be a read error. J is TRBJ1-2 and V is TRBV30, with a tentative D call TRBD1 (5 bases). The germline CDR1 and CDR2 sequences are GTSNPN and SVGIG (reference sequence). This CDR3 spans 13 amino acids. CDR3 sequence (DNA): TGTGACTGGAGTGTCGGTTCCGGGACGGGATACACCTTC. Translation gives CDWSVGSGTGYTF.

This clonotype was seen ten or more times. This chain joins TRBV20-1 and TRBJ2-2; 7 nucleotides align to TRBD1. Trimming at V came to 0 bases and at J to 5 bases, leaving 6 bases not matched to a gene. This CDR3 is built from 15 residues. Germline CDR1 reads DFQATT; CDR2 reads SNEGSKA (reference sequence). Here the CDR3 DNA reads TGCAGTGCTAGAGATTTCTCCAGGGGGACCGGGGAGCTGTTTTTT. Encoded protein: CSARDFSRGTGELFF.

This clonotype was counted ten times or more. The genes are TRBV10-3 and TRBJ2-2; 9 bases line up with TRBD1. The CDR3 covers 15 residues. CDR1 and CDR2 (germline): ENHRY, SYGVKD. After removal of 6 bases from V and 1 base from J, the junction contained 3 bases not matched to a gene. CDR3 DNA sequence: TGTGCCATCAGCCCGGGACAGGGGAACACCGGGGAGCTGTTTTTT. This gives the protein CAISPGQGNTGELFF.

This clonotype was counted at least ten times. This rearrangement joins TRBV5-5 to TRBJ1-2; a weak D match, TRBD1 (5 bases). V was shortened by 0 bases and J by 4 bases, with 13 bases between the two germline ends. This CDR3 comprises 15 residues. Per the germline V gene, CDR1 is SGHKS and CDR2 is YYEKEE (reference sequence). As DNA, the CDR3 is TGTGCCAGCAGCTTGGCCTGGGACCCCTCCTATGGCTACACCTTC. It is translated as CASSLAWDPSYGYTF.

This clonotype has ten or more counts. This chain joins TRBV12-3 or TRBV12-4 and TRBJ1-1, with D unclear. This CDR3 is built from 14 residues. V was shortened by 0 bases and J by 1 base, with 6 bases between the two germline ends. The CDR3 nucleotides read TGTGCCAGCAGTTTAGCTTGGGGGAACACTGAAGCTTTCTTT. It specifies CASSLAWGNTEAFF.

This clonotype was seen repeatedly, ten times or more. The DNA of the CDR3 is TGTGCCAGCAGCCCCCACTTGAACCTTGACAGGGGCACTGAAGCTTTCTTT. It is translated as CASSPHLNLDRGTEAFF. The rearrangement links TRBV7-9 to TRBJ1-1, with 8 bases identical to TRBD1. The CDR3 totals 17 residues. Germline CDR1 reads SEHNR; CDR2 reads FQNEAQ (reference sequence). Trimming removed 5 bases from V and 4 bases from J; junction bases left unmatched: 15.